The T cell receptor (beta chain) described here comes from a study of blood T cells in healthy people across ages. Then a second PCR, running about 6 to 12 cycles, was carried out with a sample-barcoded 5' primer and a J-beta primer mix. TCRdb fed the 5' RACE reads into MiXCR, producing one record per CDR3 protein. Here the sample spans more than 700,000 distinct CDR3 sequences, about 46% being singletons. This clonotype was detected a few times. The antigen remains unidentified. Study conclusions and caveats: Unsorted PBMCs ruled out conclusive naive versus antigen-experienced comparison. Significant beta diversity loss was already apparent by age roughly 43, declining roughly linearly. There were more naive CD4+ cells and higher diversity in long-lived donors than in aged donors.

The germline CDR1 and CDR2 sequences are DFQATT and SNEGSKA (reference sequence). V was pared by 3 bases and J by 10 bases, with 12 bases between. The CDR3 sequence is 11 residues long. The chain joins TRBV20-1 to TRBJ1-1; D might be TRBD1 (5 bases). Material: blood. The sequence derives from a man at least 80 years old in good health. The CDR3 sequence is CSASWQGRAFF. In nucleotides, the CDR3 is TGCAGTGCTAGTTGGCAGGGAAGAGCTTTCTTT.